This T cell receptor beta chain was found in a study of T cell responses to AZD1222 COVID-19 vaccine. Study-wide context: Second-dose groups at about 4 or about 12 weeks were pooled. Whole-study results and caveats: Donors were largely white British and mainly female; clonal diversity was possibly underestimated.

Comments on this clone: What it binds is unknown.

Trimming removed 6 bases from V and 3 bases from J, with 11 bases in between. From germline, CDR1 is SQVTM and CDR2 ANQGSEA. CDR3 length: 12 amino acids. The method was immunoSEQ multiplex PCR; TCRdb's version includes in-frame clones alone and lacks a portion of them. The profile shows 120,000 or so clones, around nine tenths of them singletons. The chain couples TRBV29-1 to TRBJ1-2; D is possibly TRBD1 (5 bases). Source: peripheral blood, taken on day 0 of AZD1222 vaccination. The clonotype was recovered from an adult in good health. The CDR3 loop reads CSVGGVDYGYTF. CDR3 nucleotides: TGCAGCGTGGGGGGGGTGGACTATGGCTACACCTTC.